Sequencing of this TCR beta chain was carried out in a study of lymphopenia after photon versus proton radiotherapy. Germline V CDR1 and CDR2: SGHRS, YFSETQ. The CDR3 has 13 residues. Trimming removed 4 bases at V and 0 bases at J, with 7 bases between. Sequencing was performed with immunoSEQ multiplex PCR; in TCRdb, only in-frame clones are kept and a portion is missing. The sample holds 15,000 or so clones; 88% are singletons and the top ten take approximately 61%. Sequences were derived from peripheral blood, sampled from a patient treated with proton-based radiotherapy. The sequence derives from a woman between 55 and 75 years old with cholangiocarcinoma. Some clones in this sample may be carry-over from other donors' samples. The chain is built from TRBV5-1 and TRBJ1-1, with D possibly being TRBD1 (5 bases). The CDR3 DNA reads TGCGCCAGCAGCGTAGGGGTGAACACTGAAGCTTTCTTT. Protein: CASSVGVNTEAFF.